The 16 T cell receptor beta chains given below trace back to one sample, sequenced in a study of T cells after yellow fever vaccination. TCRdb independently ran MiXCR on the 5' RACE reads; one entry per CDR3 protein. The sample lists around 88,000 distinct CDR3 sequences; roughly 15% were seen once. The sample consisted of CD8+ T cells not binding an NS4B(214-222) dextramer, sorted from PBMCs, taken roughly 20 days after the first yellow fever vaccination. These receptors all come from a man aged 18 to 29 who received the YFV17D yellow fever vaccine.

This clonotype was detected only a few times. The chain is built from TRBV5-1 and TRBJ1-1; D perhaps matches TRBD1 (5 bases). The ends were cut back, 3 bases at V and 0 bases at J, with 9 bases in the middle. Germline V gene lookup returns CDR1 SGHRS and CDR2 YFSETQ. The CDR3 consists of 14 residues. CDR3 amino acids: CASSYATVNTEAFF. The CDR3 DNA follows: TGCGCCAGCAGCTACGCGACAGTGAACACTGAAGCTTTCTTT.

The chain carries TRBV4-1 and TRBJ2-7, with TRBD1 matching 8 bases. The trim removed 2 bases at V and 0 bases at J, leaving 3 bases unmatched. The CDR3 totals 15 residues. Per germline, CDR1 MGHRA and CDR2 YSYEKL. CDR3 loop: CASSQQGARSYEQYF. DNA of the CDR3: TGCGCCAGCAGCCAACAGGGGGCGCGCTCCTACGAGCAGTACTTC.

The CDR3 region has the DNA TGTGCCAGCAGTTTCAACCCGCTCGGGGGCGAGGCGTATGGCTACACCTTC. Its translation: CASSFNPLGGEAYGYTF. The chain carries TRBV6-2 or TRBV6-3 and TRBJ1-2; a weak D match, TRBD1 (6 bases). The germline V gene has CDR1 MNHEY and CDR2 SVGEGT. The CDR3 loop spans 17 amino acids. Trimming stripped 4 bases from V and 5 bases from J, with 23 bases between.

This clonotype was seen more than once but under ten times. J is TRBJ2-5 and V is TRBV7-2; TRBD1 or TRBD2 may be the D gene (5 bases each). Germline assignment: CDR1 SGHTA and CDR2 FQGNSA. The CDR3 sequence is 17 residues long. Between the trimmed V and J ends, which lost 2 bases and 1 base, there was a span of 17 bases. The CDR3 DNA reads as TGTGCCAGCAGCTTAAGTTACCCCGGGACCATCCAAGAGACCCAGTACTTC. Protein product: CASSLSYPGTIQETQYF.

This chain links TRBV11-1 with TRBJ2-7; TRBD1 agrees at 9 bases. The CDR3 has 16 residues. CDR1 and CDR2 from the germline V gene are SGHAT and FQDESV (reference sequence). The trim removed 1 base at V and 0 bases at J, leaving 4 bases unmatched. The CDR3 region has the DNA TGTGCCAGCAGCTTAGGGGACAGGGTAAACTCCTACGAGCAGTACTTC. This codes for CASSLGDRVNSYEQYF.

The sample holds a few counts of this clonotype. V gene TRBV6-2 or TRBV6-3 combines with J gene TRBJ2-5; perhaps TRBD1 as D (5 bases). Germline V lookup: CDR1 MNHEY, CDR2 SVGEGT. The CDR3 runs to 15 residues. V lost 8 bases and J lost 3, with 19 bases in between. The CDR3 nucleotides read TGTGCCAGCCTCCAGATAGGGGAATTGGAAGAGACCCAGTACTTC. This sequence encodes CASLQIGELEETQYF.

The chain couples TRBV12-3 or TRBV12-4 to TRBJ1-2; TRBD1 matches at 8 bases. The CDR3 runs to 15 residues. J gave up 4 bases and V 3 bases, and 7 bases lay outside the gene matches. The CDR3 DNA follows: TGTGCCAGCAGTTTTGGCCAGGGGGCAATCTATGGCTACACCTTC. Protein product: CASSFGQGAIYGYTF.

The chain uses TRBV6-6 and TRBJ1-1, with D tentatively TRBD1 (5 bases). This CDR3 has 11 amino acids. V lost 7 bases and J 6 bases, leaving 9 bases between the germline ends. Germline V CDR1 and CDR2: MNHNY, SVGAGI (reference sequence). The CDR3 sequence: CASTGHPEAFF. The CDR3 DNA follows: TGTGCCAGCACAGGACACCCTGAAGCTTTCTTT.

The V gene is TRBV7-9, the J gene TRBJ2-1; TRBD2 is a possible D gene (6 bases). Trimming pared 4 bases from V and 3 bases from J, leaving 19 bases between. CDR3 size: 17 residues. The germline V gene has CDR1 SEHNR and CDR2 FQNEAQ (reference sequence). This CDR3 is CASSSALRTGDYNEQFF. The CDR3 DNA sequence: TGTGCCAGCAGCTCCGCCTTGCGGACGGGGGACTACAATGAGCAGTTCTTC.

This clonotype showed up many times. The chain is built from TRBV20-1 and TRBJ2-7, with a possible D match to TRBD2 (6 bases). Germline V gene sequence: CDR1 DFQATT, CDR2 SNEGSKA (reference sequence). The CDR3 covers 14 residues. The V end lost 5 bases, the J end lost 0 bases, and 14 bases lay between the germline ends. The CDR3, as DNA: TGCAGTGCTTTGCGGGGTCAAAACTCCTACGAGCAGTACGTC. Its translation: CSALRGQNSYEQYV.

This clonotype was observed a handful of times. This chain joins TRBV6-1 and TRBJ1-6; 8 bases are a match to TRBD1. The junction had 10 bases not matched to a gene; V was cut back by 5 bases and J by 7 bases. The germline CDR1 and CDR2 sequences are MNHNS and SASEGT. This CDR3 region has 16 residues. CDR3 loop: CASSSRSRDRNSPLHF. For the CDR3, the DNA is TGTGCCAGCAGTAGCCGCTCCCGGGACAGGAATTCACCCCTCCACTTT.

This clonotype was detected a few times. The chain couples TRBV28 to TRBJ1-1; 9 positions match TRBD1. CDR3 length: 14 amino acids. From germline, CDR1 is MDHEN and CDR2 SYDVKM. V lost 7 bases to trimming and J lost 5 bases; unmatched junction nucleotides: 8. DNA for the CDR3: TGTGCCAGCACCCTACAGGGGGCTTTTACTGAAGCTTTCTTT. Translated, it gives CASTLQGAFTEAFF.

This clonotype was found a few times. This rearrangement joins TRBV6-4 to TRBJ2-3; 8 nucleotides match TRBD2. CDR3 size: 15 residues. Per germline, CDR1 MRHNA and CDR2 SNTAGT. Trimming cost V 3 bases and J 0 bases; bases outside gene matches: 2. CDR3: CASSDVAGSTDTQYF. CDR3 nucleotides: TGTGCCAGCAGTGATGTAGCGGGGAGCACAGATACGCAGTATTTT.

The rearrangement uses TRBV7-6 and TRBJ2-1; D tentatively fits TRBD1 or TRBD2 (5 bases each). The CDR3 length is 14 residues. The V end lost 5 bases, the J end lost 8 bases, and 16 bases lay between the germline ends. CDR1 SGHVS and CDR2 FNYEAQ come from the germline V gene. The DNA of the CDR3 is TGTGCCAGCAGCAGAGGGACCGCCGGCGATGAGCAGTTCTTC. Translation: CASSRGTAGDEQFF.

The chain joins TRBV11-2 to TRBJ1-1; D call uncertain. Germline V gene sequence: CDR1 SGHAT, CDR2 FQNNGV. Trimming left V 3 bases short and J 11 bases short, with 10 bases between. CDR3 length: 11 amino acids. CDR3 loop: CASSFMGGAFF. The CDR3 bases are TGTGCCAGCAGCTTTATGGGCGGTGCTTTCTTT.

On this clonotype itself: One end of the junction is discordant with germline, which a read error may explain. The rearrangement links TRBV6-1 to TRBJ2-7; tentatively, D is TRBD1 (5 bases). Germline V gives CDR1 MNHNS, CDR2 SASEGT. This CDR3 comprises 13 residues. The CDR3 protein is CASSGQGLYKQYF. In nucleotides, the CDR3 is TGTGCCAGCAGTGGGCAGGGTCTCTACAAGCAGTACTTC.